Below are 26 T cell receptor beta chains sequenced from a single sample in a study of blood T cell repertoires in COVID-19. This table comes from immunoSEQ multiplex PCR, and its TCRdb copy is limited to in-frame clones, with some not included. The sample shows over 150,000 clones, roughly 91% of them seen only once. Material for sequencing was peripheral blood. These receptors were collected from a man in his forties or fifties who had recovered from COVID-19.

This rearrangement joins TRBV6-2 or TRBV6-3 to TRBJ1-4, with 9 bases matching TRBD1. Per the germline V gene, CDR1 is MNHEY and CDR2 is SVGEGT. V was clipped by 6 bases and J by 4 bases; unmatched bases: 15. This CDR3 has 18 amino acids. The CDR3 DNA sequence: TGTGCCAGCAGCCTCCCCCACCACAGGGGGCTTGTTAATGAAAAACTGTTTTTT. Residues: CASSLPHHRGLVNEKLFF.

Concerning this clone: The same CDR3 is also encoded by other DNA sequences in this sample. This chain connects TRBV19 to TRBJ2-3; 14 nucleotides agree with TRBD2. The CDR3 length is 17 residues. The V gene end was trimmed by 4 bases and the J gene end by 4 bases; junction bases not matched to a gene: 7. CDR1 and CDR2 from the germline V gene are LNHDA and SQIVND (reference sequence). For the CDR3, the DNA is TGTGCCAGTAGTACCCCCGGACTAGCGGGGGGTGCAGATACGCAGTATTTT. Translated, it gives CASSTPGLAGGADTQYF.

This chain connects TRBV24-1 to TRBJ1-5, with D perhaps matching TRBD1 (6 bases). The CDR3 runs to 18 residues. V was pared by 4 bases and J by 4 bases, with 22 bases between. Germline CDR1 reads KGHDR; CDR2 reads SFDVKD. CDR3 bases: TGTGCCACCAGTGACCTAAGGGACACCTGGACCCCAAATCAGCCCCAGCATTTT. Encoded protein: CATSDLRDTWTPNQPQHF.

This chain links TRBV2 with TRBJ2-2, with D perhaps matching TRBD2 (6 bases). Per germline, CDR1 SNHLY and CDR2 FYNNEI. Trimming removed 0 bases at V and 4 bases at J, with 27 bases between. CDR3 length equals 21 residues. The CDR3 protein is CASSEAQVRDRDFHLTGELFF. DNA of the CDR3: TGTGCCAGCAGTGAAGCGCAAGTTAGGGACCGGGACTTTCACCTCACCGGGGAGCTGTTTTTT.

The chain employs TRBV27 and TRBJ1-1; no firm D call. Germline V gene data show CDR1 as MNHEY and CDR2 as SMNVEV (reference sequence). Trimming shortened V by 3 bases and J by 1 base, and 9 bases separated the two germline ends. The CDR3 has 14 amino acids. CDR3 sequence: CASSFLIANTEAFF. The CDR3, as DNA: TGTGCCAGCAGTTTTTTAATAGCGAACACTGAAGCTTTCTTT.

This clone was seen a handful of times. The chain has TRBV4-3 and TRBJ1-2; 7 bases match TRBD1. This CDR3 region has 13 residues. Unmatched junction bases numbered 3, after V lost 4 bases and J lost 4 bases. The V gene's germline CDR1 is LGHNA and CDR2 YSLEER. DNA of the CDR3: TGCGCCAGCAGCCTAGGGGGCATCTATGGCTACACCTTC. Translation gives CASSLGGIYGYTF.

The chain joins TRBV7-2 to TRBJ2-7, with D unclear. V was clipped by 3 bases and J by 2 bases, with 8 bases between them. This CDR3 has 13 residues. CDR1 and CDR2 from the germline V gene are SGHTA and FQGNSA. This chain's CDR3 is CASSFNRAYEQYF. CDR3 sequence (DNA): TGTGCCAGCAGCTTTAACAGAGCCTACGAGCAGTACTTC.

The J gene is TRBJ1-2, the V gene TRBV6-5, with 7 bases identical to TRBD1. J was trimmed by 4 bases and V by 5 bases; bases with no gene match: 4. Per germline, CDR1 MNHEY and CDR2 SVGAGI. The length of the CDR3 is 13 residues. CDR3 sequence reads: CASSQGDVYGYTF. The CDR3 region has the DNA TGTGCCAGCAGTCAGGGGGACGTCTATGGCTACACCTTC.

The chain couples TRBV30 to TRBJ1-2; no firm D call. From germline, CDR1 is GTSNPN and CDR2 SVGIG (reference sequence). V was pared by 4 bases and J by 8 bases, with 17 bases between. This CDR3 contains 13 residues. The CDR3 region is CAWINTQASGYTF. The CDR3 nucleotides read TGTGCCTGGATCAACACTCAGGCGTCGGGCTACACCTTC.

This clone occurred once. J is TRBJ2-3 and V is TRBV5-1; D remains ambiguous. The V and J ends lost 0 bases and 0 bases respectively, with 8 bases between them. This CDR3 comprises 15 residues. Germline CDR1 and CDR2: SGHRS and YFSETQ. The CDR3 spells CASSLATASTDTQYF. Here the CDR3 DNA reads TGCGCCAGCAGCTTGGCAACAGCTAGCACAGATACGCAGTATTTT.

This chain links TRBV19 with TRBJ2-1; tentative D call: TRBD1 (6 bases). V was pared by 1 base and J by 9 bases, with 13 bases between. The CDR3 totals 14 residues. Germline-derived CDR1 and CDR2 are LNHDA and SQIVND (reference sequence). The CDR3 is CASSIGRDNSEQFF. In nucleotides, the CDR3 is TGTGCCAGTAGTATAGGCCGGGACAACAGTGAGCAGTTCTTC.

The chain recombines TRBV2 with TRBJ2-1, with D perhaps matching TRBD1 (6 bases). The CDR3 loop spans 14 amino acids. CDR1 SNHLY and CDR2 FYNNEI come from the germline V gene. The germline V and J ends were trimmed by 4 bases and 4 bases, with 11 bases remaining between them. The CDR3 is CASSGQEIYNEQFF. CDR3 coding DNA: TGTGCCAGCAGTGGACAGGAGATTTACAATGAGCAGTTCTTC.

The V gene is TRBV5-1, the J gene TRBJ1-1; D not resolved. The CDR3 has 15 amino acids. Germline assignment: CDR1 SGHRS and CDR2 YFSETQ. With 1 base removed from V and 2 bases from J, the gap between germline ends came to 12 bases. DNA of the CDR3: TGCGCCAGCAGCTTGCAAGCCAAAAGTAACACTGAAGCTTTCTTT. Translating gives CASSLQAKSNTEAFF.

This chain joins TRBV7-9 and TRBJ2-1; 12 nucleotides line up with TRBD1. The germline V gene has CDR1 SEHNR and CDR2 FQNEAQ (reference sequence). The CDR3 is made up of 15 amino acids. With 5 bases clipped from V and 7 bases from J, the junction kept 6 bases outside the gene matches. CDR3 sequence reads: CASSPRDRGLNEQFF. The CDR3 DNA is TGTGCCAGCAGCCCCAGGGACAGGGGGCTGAATGAGCAGTTCTTC.

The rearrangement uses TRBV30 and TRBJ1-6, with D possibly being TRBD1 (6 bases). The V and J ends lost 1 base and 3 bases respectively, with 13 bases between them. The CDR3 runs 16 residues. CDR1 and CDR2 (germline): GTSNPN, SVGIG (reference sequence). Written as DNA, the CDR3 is TGTGCCTGGAGTGATTCCTCGGGACACTATAATTCACCCCTCCACTTT. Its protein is CAWSDSSGHYNSPLHF.

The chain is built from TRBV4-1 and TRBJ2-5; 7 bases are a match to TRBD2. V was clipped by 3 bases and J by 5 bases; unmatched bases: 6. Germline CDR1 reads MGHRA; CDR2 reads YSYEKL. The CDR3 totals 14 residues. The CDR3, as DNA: TGCGCCAGCAGCCATGTGGGGGGGGTGGAGACCCAGTACTTC. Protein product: CASSHVGGVETQYF.

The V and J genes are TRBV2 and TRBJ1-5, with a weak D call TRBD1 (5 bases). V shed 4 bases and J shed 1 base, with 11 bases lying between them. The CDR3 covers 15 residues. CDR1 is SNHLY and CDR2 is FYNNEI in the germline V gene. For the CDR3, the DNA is TGTGCCAGCAGTGGGGGGGGTGGGAGCAATCAGCCCCAGCATTTT. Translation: CASSGGGGSNQPQHF.

This CDR3 reads CASSLGRTSGRDEQFF. CDR3 coding DNA: TGTGCCAGCAGCTTAGGTCGCACTAGCGGGAGAGATGAGCAGTTCTTC. V is TRBV7-8 and J is TRBJ2-1; 11 nucleotides match TRBD2. The ends lost 1 base at V and 8 bases at J; junction bases unmatched: 7. In germline, CDR1 is SGHVS, CDR2 FQNEAQ. This CDR3 is 16 amino acids long.

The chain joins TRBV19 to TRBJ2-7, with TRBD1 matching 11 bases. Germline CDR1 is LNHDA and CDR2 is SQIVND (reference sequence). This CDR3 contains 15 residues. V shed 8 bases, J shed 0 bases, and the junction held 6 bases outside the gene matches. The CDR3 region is CASGPGTGGSYEQYF. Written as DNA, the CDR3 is TGTGCCAGTGGGCCGGGGACAGGGGGCTCCTACGAGCAGTACTTC.

The CDR3 region is CASSLAGVGNTIYF. Here the CDR3 DNA reads TGTGCCAGCAGCTTAGCAGGGGTTGGAAACACCATATATTTT. V is TRBV7-9 and J is TRBJ1-3, with D possibly TRBD1 on 5 matching bases. In germline, CDR1 is SEHNR, CDR2 FQNEAQ (reference sequence). V was cut by 0 bases and J by 3 bases, with 6 bases left in between. This CDR3 is 14 amino acids long.

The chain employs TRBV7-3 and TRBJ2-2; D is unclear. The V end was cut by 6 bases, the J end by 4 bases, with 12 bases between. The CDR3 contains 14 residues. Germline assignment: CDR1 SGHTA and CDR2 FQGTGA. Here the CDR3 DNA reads TGTGCCAGCAGATGGGCCTCCGGCACCGGGGAGCTGTTTTTT. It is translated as CASRWASGTGELFF.

The CDR3 region is CASSLSEPTFNFFEAFF. In DNA form, the CDR3 reads TGTGCCAGCAGTTTATCGGAGCCGACTTTTAATTTCTTTGAAGCTTTCTTT. The genes are TRBV28 and TRBJ1-1, with no clear D. There are 17 residues in the CDR3. Per the germline V gene, CDR1 is MDHEN and CDR2 is SYDVKM. V was clipped by 1 base and J by 7 bases, with 22 bases between them.

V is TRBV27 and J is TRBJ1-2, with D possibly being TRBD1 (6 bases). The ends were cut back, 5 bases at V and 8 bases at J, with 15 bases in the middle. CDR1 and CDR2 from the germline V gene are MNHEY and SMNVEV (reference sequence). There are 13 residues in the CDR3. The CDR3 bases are TGTGCCAGCAGTATCAGGGGTTCGGGAGGCTACACCTTC. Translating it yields CASSIRGSGGYTF.

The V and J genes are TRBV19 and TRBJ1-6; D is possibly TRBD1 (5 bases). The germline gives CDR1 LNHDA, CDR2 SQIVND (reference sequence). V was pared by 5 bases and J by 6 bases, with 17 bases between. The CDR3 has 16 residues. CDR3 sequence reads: CASSQGHVNTNSPLHF. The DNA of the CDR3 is TGTGCCAGTAGTCAAGGACACGTCAACACTAATTCACCCCTCCACTTT.

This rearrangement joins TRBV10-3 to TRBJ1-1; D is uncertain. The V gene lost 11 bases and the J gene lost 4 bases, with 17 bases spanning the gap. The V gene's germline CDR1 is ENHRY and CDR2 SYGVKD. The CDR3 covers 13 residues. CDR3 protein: CAVSLSVVTEAFF. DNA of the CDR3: TGTGCCGTCTCTTTATCCGTTGTCACTGAAGCTTTCTTT.

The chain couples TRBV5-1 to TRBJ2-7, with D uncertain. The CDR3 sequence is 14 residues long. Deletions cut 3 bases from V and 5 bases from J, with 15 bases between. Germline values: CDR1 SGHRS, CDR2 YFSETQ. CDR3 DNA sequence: TGCGCCAGCAGCTCTGGGCTTCGACATGACGAGCAGTACTTC. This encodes CASSSGLRHDEQYF.